This passage covers 14 T cell receptor beta chains from one sample sequenced in a study of ipilimumab plus nivolumab after autologous stem cell transplantation. TCRdb keeps only in-frame clones here, not all; method: immunoSEQ multiplex PCR. The table includes around 17,000 clones, 65% to 75% detected once. The starting material was PBMCs, obtained in a trial of ipilimumab plus nivolumab as post-transplant consolidation. Source of these receptors: a male donor with diffuse large B-cell lymphoma.

This chain connects TRBV7-9 to TRBJ1-1; tentatively, D is TRBD1 (5 bases). V was trimmed by 1 base and J by 6 bases, leaving 9 bases between them. Germline CDR1 is SEHNR and CDR2 is FQNEAQ (reference sequence). The CDR3 is 13 residues long. CDR3 region: CASSLELGAEAFF. CDR3 sequence (DNA): TGTGCCAGCAGCTTAGAGTTGGGGGCTGAAGCTTTCTTT.

The chain joins TRBV19 to TRBJ1-5; 7 bases map to TRBD1. The V and J ends lost 7 bases and 0 bases, in that order; junction bases with no gene match: 9. The CDR3 totals 16 residues. Looked up from germline, CDR1 is LNHDA and CDR2 is SQIVND (reference sequence). Here the CDR3 DNA reads TGTGCCAGTATCCCGGGACAGCACTATAGCAATCAGCCCCAGCATTTT. Residues: CASIPGQHYSNQPQHF.

This rearrangement joins TRBV27 to TRBJ1-1; weak D call: TRBD1 (6 bases). The CDR3 has 15 amino acids. Germline V gene lookup returns CDR1 MNHEY and CDR2 SMNVEV (reference sequence). V was clipped by 5 bases and J by 7 bases, with 20 bases between them. Here the CDR3 reads CASSPLDSIGHEAFF. As DNA, the CDR3 is TGTGCCAGCAGTCCCTTGGACAGCATCGGCCATGAAGCTTTCTTT.

The chain couples TRBV19 to TRBJ2-2; no clear D gene. V shed 6 bases and J shed 3 bases, with 14 bases lying between them. Germline V gene sequence: CDR1 LNHDA, CDR2 SQIVND (reference sequence). The CDR3 consists of 15 residues. The CDR3 bases are TGTGCCAGTAGCCGACCTCCTTGGGACACCGGGGAGCTGTTTTTT. Translation: CASSRPPWDTGELFF.

V and J are TRBV6-5 and TRBJ2-5; TRBD1 matches 10 bases. The CDR3 has 15 residues. CDR1 and CDR2 (germline): MNHEY, SVGAGI. V lost 5 bases, J lost 5 bases, and 8 bases stayed unmatched. CDR3 DNA sequence: TGTGCCAGCAGTCACCCGGGACAGGGGACGGAGACCCAGTACTTC. Protein product: CASSHPGQGTETQYF.

This rearrangement joins TRBV7-9 to TRBJ1-2, with unresolved D. This CDR3 region has 10 residues. Deletions cut 5 bases from V and 8 bases from J, with 6 bases between. Germline V CDR1 and CDR2: SEHNR, FQNEAQ (reference sequence). The chain's CDR3 is CASSGGGYTF. The DNA of the CDR3 is TGTGCCAGCAGCGGAGGGGGCTACACCTTC.

In this sample, this clone turned up once. The J gene is TRBJ1-5, the V gene TRBV7-8, with D possibly TRBD1 on 5 matching bases. Germline CDR1 and CDR2: SGHVS and FQNEAQ. Trimming removed 2 bases at V and 3 bases at J, with 14 bases between. The CDR3 consists of 16 residues. CDR3 sequence: CASSLRGDASNQPQHF. The CDR3 DNA reads as TGTGCCAGCAGCTTAAGGGGTGACGCGTCCAATCAGCCCCAGCATTTT.

The chain is built from TRBV5-4 and TRBJ2-1, with TRBD2 matching over 14 bases. After removal of 4 bases from V and 0 bases from J, the junction contained 6 bases not matched to a gene. The germline V gene encodes CDR1 SGHNT and CDR2 YYREEE (reference sequence). This CDR3 spans 18 amino acids. The CDR3 region is CASSLGLAGASSYNEQFF. CDR3 nucleotides: TGTGCCAGCAGCCTGGGACTAGCGGGGGCGAGCTCCTACAATGAGCAGTTCTTC.

This chain connects TRBV6-6 to TRBJ2-1; 11 nucleotides align to TRBD2. The CDR3 sequence is 16 residues long. Trimming cost V 2 bases and J 4 bases; bases outside gene matches: 4. The V gene's germline CDR1 is MNHNY and CDR2 SVGAGI (reference sequence). CDR3: CASSYLAGGAYNEQFF. The CDR3 nucleotides read TGTGCCAGCAGTTACCTAGCGGGGGGCGCTTACAATGAGCAGTTCTTC.

J is TRBJ1-3 and V is TRBV11-3; D might be TRBD1 (6 bases). The ends were cut back, 4 bases at V and 0 bases at J, with 10 bases in the middle. Germline V CDR1 and CDR2: SGHNT, YENEEA. CDR3 length: 15 amino acids. CDR3 region: CASSSLQGSGNTIYF. DNA of the CDR3: TGTGCCAGCAGCTCGCTACAGGGCTCTGGAAACACCATATATTTT.

By proportion, this clone is medium-sized. CDR3 nucleotides: TGTGCCAGCACTAAAGGGGGGATAGCTTTCTTT. Translating gives CASTKGGIAFF. The chain uses TRBV25-1 and TRBJ1-1, with TRBD1 as a possible D gene (6 bases). Deletions cut 7 bases from V and 10 bases from J, with 13 bases between. Germline CDR1 reads MGHDK; CDR2 reads SYGVNS. This CDR3 has 11 residues.

The V and J genes are TRBV19 and TRBJ2-5; 8 bases match TRBD2. V lost 6 bases to trimming and J lost 4 bases; unmatched junction nucleotides: 7. The CDR3 has 14 residues. Germline V gives CDR1 LNHDA, CDR2 SQIVND (reference sequence). The CDR3 coding sequence is TGTGCCAGTAGCTGGCAGGGACTAGGAGAGACCCAGTACTTC. Its translation: CASSWQGLGETQYF.

A few counts support this clone. The chain carries TRBV30 and TRBJ2-1, with 11 bases identical to TRBD2. Germline V gene lookup returns CDR1 GTSNPN and CDR2 SVGIG (reference sequence). The CDR3 is 16 residues long. J was trimmed by 5 bases and V by 1 base; bases with no gene match: 7. The CDR3 protein is CAWSDQLAGVDNEQFF. The CDR3 DNA follows: TGTGCCTGGAGTGACCAACTAGCGGGAGTGGACAATGAGCAGTTCTTC. Full variable domain (outside the CDR3, taken from reference TRBV30 and TRBJ2-1): SQTIHQWPATLVQPVGSPLSLECTVEGTSNPNLYWYRQAAGRGLQLLFYSVGIGQISSEVPQNLSASRPQDRQFILSSKKLLLSDSGFYLCAWSDQLAGVDNEQFFGPGTRLTVL.

This chain joins TRBV5-1 and TRBJ2-3; a possible D gene is TRBD2 (6 bases). The CDR3 is made up of 16 amino acids. V lost 1 base and J 4 bases, leaving 16 bases between the germline ends. Germline V lookup: CDR1 SGHRS, CDR2 YFSETQ. This CDR3 reads CASSLMGGNPPDTQYF. The CDR3 region has the DNA TGCGCCAGCAGCTTGATGGGCGGGAACCCCCCAGATACGCAGTATTTT. Full variable domain (rest looked up from reference TRBV5-1 and TRBJ2-3): KAGVTQTPRYLIKTRGQQVTLSCSPISGHRSVSWYQQTPGQGLQFLFEYFSETQRNKGNFPGRFSGRQFSNSRSEMNVSTLELGDSALYLCASSLMGGNPPDTQYFGPGTRLTVL.